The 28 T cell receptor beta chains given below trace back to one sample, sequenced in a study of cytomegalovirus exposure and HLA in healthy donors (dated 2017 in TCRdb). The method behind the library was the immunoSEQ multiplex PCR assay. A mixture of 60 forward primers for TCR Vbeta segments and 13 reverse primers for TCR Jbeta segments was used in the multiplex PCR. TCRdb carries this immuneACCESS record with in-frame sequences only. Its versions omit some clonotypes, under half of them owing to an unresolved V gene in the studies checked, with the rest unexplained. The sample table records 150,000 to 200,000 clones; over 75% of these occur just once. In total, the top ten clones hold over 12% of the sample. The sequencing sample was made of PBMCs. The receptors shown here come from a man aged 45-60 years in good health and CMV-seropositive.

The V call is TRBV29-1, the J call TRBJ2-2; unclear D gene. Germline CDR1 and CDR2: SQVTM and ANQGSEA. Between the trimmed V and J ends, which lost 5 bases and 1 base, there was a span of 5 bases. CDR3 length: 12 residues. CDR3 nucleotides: TGCAGCGTTAACATGAACACCGGGGAGCTGTTTTTT. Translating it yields CSVNMNTGELFF.

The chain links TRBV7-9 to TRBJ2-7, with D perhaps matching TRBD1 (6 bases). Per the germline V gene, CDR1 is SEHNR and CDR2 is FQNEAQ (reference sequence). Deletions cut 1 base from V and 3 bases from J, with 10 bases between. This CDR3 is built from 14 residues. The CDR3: CASSLGTENYEQYF. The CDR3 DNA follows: TGTGCCAGCAGCTTAGGGACAGAAAACTACGAGCAGTACTTC.

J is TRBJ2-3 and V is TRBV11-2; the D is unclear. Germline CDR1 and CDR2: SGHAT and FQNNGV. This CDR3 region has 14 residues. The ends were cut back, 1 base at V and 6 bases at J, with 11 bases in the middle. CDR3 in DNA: TGTGCCAGCAGCTTAGGCAGTGGTGTGGATACGCAGTATTTT. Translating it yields CASSLGSGVDTQYF.

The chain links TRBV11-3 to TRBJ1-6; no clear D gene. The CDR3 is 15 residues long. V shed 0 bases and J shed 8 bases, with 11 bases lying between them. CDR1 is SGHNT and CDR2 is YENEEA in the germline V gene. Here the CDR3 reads CASSLDRNSYSPLHF. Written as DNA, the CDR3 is TGTGCCAGCAGCTTAGACAGGAATTCGTATTCACCCCTCCACTTT.

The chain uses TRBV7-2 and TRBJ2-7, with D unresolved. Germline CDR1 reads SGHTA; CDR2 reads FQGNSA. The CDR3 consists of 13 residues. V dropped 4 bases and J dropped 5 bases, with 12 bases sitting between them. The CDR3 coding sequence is TGTGCCAGCAGCTCCACCGGTCTGAACGAGCAGTACTTC. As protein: CASSSTGLNEQYF. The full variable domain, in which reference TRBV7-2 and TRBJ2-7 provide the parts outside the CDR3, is GAGVSQSPSNKVTEKGKDVELRCDPISGHTALYWYRQSLGQGLEFLIYFQGNSAPDKSGLPSDRFSAERTGGSVSTLTIQRTQQEDSAVYLCASSSTGLNEQYFGPGTRLTVT.

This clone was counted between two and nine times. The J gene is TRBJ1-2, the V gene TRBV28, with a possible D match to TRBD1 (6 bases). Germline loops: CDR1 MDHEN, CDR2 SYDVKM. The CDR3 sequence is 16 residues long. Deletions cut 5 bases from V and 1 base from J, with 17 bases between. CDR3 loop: CASSAGAGVVNYGYTF. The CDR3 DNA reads TGTGCCAGCAGTGCGGGGGCAGGGGTGGTTAACTATGGCTACACCTTC.

CDR3 sequence: CASSPQGQPQETQYF. The CDR3 DNA reads as TGTGCCAGCAGCCCTCAGGGACAGCCGCAAGAGACCCAGTACTTC. The chain joins TRBV7-6 to TRBJ2-5; 7 positions match TRBD1. The germline gives CDR1 SGHVS, CDR2 FNYEAQ. V was clipped by 5 bases and J by 2 bases; unmatched bases: 8. There are 15 residues in the CDR3.

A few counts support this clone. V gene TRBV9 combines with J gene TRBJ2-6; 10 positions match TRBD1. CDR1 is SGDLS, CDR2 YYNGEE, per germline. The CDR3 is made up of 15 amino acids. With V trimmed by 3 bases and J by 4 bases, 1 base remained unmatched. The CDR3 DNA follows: TGTGCCAGCAGCGGACAGGGGGCAGGGGCCAACGTCCTGACTTTC. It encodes CASSGQGAGANVLTF.

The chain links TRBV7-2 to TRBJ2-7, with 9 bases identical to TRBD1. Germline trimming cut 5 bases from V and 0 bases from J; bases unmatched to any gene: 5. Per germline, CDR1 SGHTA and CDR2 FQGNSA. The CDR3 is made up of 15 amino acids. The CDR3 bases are TGTGCCAGCAGCGGGACAGGGTCTAGCTCCTACGAGCAGTACTTC. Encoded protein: CASSGTGSSSYEQYF.

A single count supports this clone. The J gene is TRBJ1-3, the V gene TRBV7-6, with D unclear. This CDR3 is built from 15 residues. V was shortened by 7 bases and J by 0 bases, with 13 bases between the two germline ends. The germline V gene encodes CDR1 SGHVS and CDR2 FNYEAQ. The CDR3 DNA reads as TGTGCCAGCACCTCCGGAGGACTCTCTGGAAACACCATATATTTT. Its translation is CASTSGGLSGNTIYF.

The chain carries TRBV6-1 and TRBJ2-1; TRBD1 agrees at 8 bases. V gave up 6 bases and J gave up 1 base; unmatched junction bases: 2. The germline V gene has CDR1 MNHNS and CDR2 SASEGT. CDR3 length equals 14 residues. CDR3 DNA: TGTGCCAGCAGAGGACAGGGTTCCTACAATGAGCAGTTCTTC. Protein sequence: CASRGQGSYNEQFF.

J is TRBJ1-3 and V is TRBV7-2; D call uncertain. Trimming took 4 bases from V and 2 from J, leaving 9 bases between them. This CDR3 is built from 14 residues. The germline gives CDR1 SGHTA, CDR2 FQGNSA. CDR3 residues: CASSSGGTGNTIYF. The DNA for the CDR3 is TGTGCCAGCAGCTCGGGCGGGACTGGAAACACCATATATTTT.

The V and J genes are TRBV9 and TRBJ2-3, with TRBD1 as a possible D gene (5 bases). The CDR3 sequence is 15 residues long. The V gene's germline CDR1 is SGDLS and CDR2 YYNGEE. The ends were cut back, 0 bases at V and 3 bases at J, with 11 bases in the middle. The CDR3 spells CASSVDQGMTDTQYF. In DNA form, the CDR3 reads TGTGCCAGCAGCGTAGATCAGGGTATGACAGATACGCAGTATTTT.

CDR3 residues: CASSLMHRVTEQFF. The CDR3 region has the DNA TGTGCCAGCAGCTTAATGCACAGGGTCACTGAGCAGTTCTTC. The V and J genes are TRBV7-3 and TRBJ2-1; D may be TRBD1 (6 bases). The ends were cut back, 1 base at V and 9 bases at J, with 13 bases in the middle. Germline CDR1 reads SGHTA; CDR2 reads FQGTGA. The CDR3 totals 14 residues.

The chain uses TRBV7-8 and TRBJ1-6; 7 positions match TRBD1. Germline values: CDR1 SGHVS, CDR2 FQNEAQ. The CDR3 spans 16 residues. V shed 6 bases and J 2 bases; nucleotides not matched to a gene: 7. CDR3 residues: CASSTGARAYNSPLHF. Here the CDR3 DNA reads TGTGCCAGCAGTACAGGGGCAAGAGCCTATAATTCACCCCTCCACTTT.

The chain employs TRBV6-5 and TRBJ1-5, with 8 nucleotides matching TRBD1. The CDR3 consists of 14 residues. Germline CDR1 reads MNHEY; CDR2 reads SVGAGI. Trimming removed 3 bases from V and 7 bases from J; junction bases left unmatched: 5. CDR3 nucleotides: TGTGCCAGCAGTTATTCGACAGGGGTCCAGCCCCAGCATTTT. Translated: CASSYSTGVQPQHF.

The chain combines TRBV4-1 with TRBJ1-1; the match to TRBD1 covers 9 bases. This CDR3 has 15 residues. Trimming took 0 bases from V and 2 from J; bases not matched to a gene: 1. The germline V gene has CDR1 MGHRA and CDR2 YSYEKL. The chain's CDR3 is CASSQEGQGNTEAFF. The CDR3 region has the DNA TGCGCCAGCAGCCAAGAGGGACAGGGAAACACTGAAGCTTTCTTT.

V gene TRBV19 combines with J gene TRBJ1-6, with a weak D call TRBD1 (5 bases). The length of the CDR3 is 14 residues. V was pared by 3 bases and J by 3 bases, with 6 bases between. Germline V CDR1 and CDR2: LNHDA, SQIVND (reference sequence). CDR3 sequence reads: CASSIQGYNSPLHF. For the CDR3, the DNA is TGTGCCAGTAGTATCCAGGGCTATAATTCACCCCTCCACTTT.

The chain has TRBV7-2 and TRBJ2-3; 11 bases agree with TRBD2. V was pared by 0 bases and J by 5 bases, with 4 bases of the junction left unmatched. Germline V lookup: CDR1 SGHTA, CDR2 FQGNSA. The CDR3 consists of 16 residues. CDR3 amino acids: CASSLASGGALDTQYF. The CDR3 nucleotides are TGTGCCAGCAGCTTAGCTAGCGGGGGGGCCCTAGATACGCAGTATTTT.

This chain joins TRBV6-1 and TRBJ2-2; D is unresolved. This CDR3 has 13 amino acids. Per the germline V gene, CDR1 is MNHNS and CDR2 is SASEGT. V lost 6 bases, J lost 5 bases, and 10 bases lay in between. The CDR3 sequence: CASSPQVTGELFF. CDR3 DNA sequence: TGTGCCAGCAGCCCCCAGGTTACCGGGGAGCTGTTTTTT.

DNA for the CDR3: TGTGCCAGCAGCGCGACAGGGGACACTGAAGCTTTCTTT. Its translation is CASSATGDTEAFF. The chain joins TRBV9 to TRBJ1-1; the match to TRBD1 covers 8 bases. J was trimmed by 3 bases and V by 3 bases; bases with no gene match: 1. Germline CDR1 SGDLS, CDR2 YYNGEE. The CDR3 spans 13 residues.

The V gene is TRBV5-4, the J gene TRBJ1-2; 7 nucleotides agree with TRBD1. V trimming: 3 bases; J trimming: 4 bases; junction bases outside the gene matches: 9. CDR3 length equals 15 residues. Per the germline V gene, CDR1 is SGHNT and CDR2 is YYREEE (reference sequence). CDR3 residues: CASSSINRGSYGYTF. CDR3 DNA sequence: TGTGCCAGCAGCTCGATAAACAGGGGAAGCTATGGCTACACCTTC.

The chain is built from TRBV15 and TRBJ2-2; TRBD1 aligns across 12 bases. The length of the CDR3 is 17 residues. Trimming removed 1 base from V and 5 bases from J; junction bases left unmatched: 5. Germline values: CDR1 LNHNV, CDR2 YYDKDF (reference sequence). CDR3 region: CATSRAPGQGATGELFF. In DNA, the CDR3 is TGTGCCACCAGCAGAGCCCCGGGACAGGGGGCGACCGGGGAGCTGTTTTTT.

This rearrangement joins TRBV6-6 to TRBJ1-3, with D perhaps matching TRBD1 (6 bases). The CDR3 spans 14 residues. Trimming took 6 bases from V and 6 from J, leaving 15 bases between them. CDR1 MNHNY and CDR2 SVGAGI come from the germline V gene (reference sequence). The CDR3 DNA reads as TGTGCCAGCAGCAAAGGGACACCCGAAAACACCATATATTTT. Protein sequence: CASSKGTPENTIYF.

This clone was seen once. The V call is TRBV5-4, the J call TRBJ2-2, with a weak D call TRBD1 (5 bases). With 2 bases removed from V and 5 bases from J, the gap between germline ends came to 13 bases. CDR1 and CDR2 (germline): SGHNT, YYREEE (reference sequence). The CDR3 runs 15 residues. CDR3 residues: CASSFGQGTTGELFF. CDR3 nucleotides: TGTGCCAGCAGCTTCGGTCAGGGTACGACCGGGGAGCTGTTTTTT.

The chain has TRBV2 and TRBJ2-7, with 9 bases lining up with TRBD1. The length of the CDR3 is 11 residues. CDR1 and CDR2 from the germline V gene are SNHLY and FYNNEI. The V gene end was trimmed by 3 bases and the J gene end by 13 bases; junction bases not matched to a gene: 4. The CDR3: CASSDVGQGYF. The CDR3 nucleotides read TGTGCCAGCAGTGATGTGGGACAGGGCTACTTC.

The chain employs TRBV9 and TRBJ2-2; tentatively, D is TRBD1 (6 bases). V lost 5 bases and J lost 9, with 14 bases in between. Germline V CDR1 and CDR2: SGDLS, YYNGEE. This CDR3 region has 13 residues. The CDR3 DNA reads TGTGCCAGCAGTCACCTCTGGGGGCGGGAGCTGTTTTTT. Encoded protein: CASSHLWGRELFF.

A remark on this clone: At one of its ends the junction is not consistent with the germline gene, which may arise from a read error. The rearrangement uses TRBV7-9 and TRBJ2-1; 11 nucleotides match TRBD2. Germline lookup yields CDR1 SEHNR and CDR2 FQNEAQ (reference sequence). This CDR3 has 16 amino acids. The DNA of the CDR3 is TGTTCCAGCAGCCTGTTCGTTACTAGCGGGGGAAATGAGCAGTTCTTC. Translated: CSSSLFVTSGGNEQFF.